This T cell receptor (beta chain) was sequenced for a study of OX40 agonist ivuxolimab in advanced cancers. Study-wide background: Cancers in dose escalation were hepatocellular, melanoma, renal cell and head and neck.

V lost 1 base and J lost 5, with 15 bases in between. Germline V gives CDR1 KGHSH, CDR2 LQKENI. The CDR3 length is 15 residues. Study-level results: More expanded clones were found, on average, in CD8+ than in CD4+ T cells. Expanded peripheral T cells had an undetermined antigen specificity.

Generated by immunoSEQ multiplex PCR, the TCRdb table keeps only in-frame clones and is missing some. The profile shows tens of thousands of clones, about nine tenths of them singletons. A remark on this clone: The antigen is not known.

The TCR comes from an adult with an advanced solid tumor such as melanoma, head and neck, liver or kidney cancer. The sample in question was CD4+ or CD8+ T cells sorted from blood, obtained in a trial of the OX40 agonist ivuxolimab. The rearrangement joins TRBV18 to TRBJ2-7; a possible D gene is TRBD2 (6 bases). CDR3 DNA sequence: TGTGCCAGCTCACCACAGGCGGGACCGCCTAACGAGCAGTACTTC. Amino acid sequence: CASSPQAGPPNEQYF.